This paragraph reports one TCR beta chain. This sample was taken from a study of cytomegalovirus exposure and HLA in healthy donors. Both 60 Vbeta primers and 13 Jbeta primers went into the PCR. TCRdb's table, derived via immunoSEQ multiplex PCR, lists solely in-frame clones and lacks some. The repertoire holds some 130,000 clones, with 80% as singletons. The sample comprised PBMCs. The receptor comes from a male donor in good health and CMV-seronegative.

CDR3 sequence (DNA): TGTGCCAGCAGCTTCGGGGAGGGGCCCTCTGCTTTCTTT. This codes for CASSFGEGPSAFF. The chain combines TRBV7-3 with TRBJ1-1, with D possibly TRBD1 on 5 matching bases. Germline CDR1 and CDR2: SGHTA and FQGTGA. The CDR3 runs to 13 residues. Deletions cut 3 bases from V and 11 bases from J, with 16 bases between.